The 9 T cell receptor beta chains given below trace back to one sample, sequenced in a study of cytomegalovirus exposure and HLA in healthy donors (dated by TCRdb to about 2017). Library prep was done by the immunoSEQ multiplex PCR assay. For the multiplex PCR, a mixture combining 60 forward primers for TCR Vbeta segments and 13 reverse primers for TCR Jbeta segments was used. TCRdb stores this immuneACCESS table with in-frame sequences only. Part of the clones is absent; in the studies checked, under half of the shortfall reflects unresolved V genes, and no reason is known for the rest. This sample gives some 170,000 clones in total; nearly 80% of them show up just once. The ten biggest clones cover approximately 2.6% of the sample. The sample was PBMCs. These receptors originate from a female donor in good health and CMV-seronegative.

The chain uses TRBV11-1 and TRBJ2-7; possible D gene TRBD2, 7 bases. With 6 bases removed from V and 6 bases from J, the gap between germline ends came to 24 bases. CDR1 is SGHAT and CDR2 is FQDESV in the germline V gene (reference sequence). The CDR3 extends over 16 amino acids. CDR3 sequence: CASRRTPEGGMGEQYF. DNA for the CDR3: TGTGCCAGCAGACGGACACCCGAGGGGGGGATGGGCGAGCAGTACTTC.

V is TRBV5-6 and J is TRBJ2-2; TRBD1 matches 9 bases. Germline loops: CDR1 SGHDT, CDR2 YYEEEE. This CDR3 has 15 residues. V shed 2 bases and J 3 bases; nucleotides not matched to a gene: 2. CDR3 in DNA: TGTGCCAGCAGCTTACGGGACAGGGACACCGGGGAGCTGTTTTTT. This gives the protein CASSLRDRDTGELFF.

This clone has just a few counts. V and J are TRBV11-3 and TRBJ2-1, with TRBD1 matching over 9 bases. Trimming took 0 bases from V and 9 from J; bases not matched to a gene: 6. There are 15 residues in the CDR3. Germline V gives CDR1 SGHNT, CDR2 YENEEA. This chain's CDR3 is CASSLEGQGRREQFF. The DNA for the CDR3 is TGTGCCAGCAGCTTAGAGGGACAGGGACGACGTGAGCAGTTCTTC.

This rearrangement joins TRBV7-2 to TRBJ2-5, with a weak D call TRBD1 (6 bases). Germline V gives CDR1 SGHTA, CDR2 FQGNSA. V shed 1 base and J shed 4 bases, with 19 bases lying between them. This CDR3 has 17 amino acids. CDR3 DNA sequence: TGTGCCAGCAGCTTAGGGGTGGACAGAGGTCCCACAGAGACCCAGTACTTC. Amino acids: CASSLGVDRGPTETQYF. Together with reference TRBV7-2 and TRBJ2-5, the CDR3 gives the full variable domain: GAGVSQSPSNKVTEKGKDVELRCDPISGHTALYWYRQSLGQGLEFLIYFQGNSAPDKSGLPSDRFSAERTGGSVSTLTIQRTQQEDSAVYLCASSLGVDRGPTETQYFGPGTRLLVL.

The genes are TRBV30 and TRBJ2-1, with TRBD2 matching 11 bases. V gave up 2 bases and J gave up 7 bases; unmatched junction bases: 4. Per germline, CDR1 GTSNPN and CDR2 SVGIG (reference sequence). CDR3 length: 14 amino acids. The CDR3 DNA reads TGTGCCTGGAGTATAGCGGGGGGGTATAATGAGCAGTTCTTC. This translates into CAWSIAGGYNEQFF.

The chain combines TRBV9 with TRBJ1-4; the D is unclear. In germline, CDR1 is SGDLS, CDR2 YYNGEE. The germline V and J ends were trimmed by 0 bases and 3 bases, with 6 bases remaining between them. This CDR3 is built from 14 residues. CDR3 DNA sequence: TGTGCCAGCAGCGTAGGCAGTGCTAATGAAAAACTGTTTTTT. Translating gives CASSVGSANEKLFF.

Comment on this clone: Compared with germline, one end of the junction differs, possibly owing to a read error. The V and J genes are TRBV6-5 and TRBJ2-7, with 10 positions matching TRBD1. CDR3 length: 15 residues. Germline CDR1 and CDR2: MNHEY and SVGAGI. The CDR3 spells CASSHSGTGAYEQYF. Here the CDR3 DNA reads TGTGCCAGCAGTCACTCTGGGACAGGGGCCTACGAGCAGTACTTC.

The chain carries TRBV30 and TRBJ2-1, with 13 positions matching TRBD2. The CDR3 has 15 residues. Germline trimming cut 0 bases from V and 8 bases from J; bases unmatched to any gene: 4. The germline V gene encodes CDR1 GTSNPN and CDR2 SVGIG (reference sequence). This chain's CDR3 is CAWSVLAGGLDEQFF. CDR3 nucleotides: TGTGCCTGGAGTGTACTAGCGGGGGGGCTTGATGAGCAGTTCTTC.

This chain links TRBV5-1 with TRBJ2-5, with D perhaps matching TRBD1 (7 bases). Germline assignment: CDR1 SGHRS and CDR2 YFSETQ. CDR3 size: 15 residues. V lost 0 bases and J 5 bases, leaving 14 bases between the germline ends. DNA of the CDR3: TGCGCCAGCAGCTTGGGGGACGCAGGGGGGGAGACCCAGTACTTC. As protein: CASSLGDAGGETQYF.